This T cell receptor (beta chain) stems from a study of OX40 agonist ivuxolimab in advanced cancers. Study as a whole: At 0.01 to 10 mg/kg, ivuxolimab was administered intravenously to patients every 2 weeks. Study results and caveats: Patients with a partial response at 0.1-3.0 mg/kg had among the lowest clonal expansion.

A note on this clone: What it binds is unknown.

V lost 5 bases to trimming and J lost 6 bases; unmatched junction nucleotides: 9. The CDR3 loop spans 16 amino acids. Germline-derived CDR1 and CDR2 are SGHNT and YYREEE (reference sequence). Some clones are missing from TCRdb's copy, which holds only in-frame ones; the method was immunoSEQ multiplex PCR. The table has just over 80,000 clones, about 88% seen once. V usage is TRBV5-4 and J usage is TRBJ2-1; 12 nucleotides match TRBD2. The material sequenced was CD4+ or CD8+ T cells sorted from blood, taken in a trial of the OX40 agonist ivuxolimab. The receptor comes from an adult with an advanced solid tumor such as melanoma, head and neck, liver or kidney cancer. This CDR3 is CASRLTSGGPGNEQFF. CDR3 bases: TGTGCCAGCAGATTAACTAGCGGGGGGCCTGGCAATGAGCAGTTCTTC.